This TCR beta chain was documented in a study of T-cell memory formation after mild COVID-19 (dated by TCRdb to the early 2020s). Study-wide context: TCR sequence clusters from the two donors were largely donor specific. The cohort comprised two young, previously healthy adult volunteers, one female and one male. In a couple of donors, T-cell clones that expanded and contracted after mild COVID-19 were followed by sequencing TCRalpha and TCRbeta repertoires longitudinally. The research as a whole found: Contracting CD4+ clones appeared mostly in the CM and EM memory subsets, whereas CD8+ clones were enriched in EMRA. Some responding clones were detected in pre-infection memory, suggesting pre-existing cross-reactive memory T cells joined the SARS-CoV-2 response. The study covered only a couple of mild cases, and larger cohorts including severe cases with pre-infection samples were considered necessary. Clones contracting from day 15 to 85 had balanced CD4/CD8 phenotypes, while a second wave expanding from day 15 to 37 was biased towards CD4+. SARS-CoV-2 specificity of the second-wave clones peaking on day 37 was not confirmed.

In this sample, this clonotype turned up a few times. The target of this receptor is not known. No base qualities exist here, and no much larger clone lies one base off it. V and J are trimmed by 6 bases and 4 bases, and the gene matches miss 14 bases of the junction. The CDR3 has 17 amino acids, counting the end cysteine and phenylalanine. The kept DNA is CDR3 alone, 51 bases in frame from the first base. CDR1 and CDR2, looked up from the germline V gene, are MDHEN and SYDVKM. Ficoll-Paque density gradient centrifugation was the method used to isolate PBMCs. Reads for this sample came from an Illumina NovaSeq 6000. cDNA libraries for TCRalpha and TCRbeta were prepared by 5'RACE using constant-segment primers, with sample barcodes and unique molecular identifiers added. RNA was extracted from every sample with Trizol reagent. The libraries were amplified in two PCR steps, and the second step added a second sample barcode and Illumina TruSeq adapters. Libraries were sequenced on an Illumina NovaSeq with 2 x 150 bp paired-end reads. From the authors' description of their analysis: Demultiplexing of reads and collapsing into UMI-guided consensus sequences were performed with migec v1.2.7. With mixcr v2.1.11, UMI consensuses were aligned to TRA and TRB V and J templates and assembled into clonotypes. Expanded or contracted clonotypes were those called significant by both edgeR and NoisET, with noise models trained on biological replicates. For edgeR calls, the thresholds were a false discovery rate-adjusted p below 0.01 and a log2 fold-change of 1. As an exploratory analysis of dynamics, PCA with hierarchical clustering was applied to max-normalized trajectories of the 1000 most abundant clonotypes. Separately sequenced CD4+ and CD8+ repertoires were used to assign the CD4 or CD8 phenotype of responding clones. Using fastp trimming at Q25 and MiXCR clonotype assembly, TCRdb reanalyzed the public sequencing data and kept in-frame beta chains. Every distinct CDR3 protein forms one entry, paired with its most common genes and DNA. For this entry, the V and J calls and clone size follow TCRdb and not the study's own pipeline. The sample contains around 200,000 distinct CDR3 sequences, over 9.5% of them found a single time. Approximately 3% of the sample belongs to the ten largest clones.

The chain joins TRBV28 to TRBJ1-2; 10 junctional bases match TRBD1. The specimen was PBMCs or a T cell subset sorted from them (not recorded which). The source is a man aged 18 to 29 who had mild COVID-19 (a few samples of this study predate the infection). The sample titles of this study are shuffled in the database, so cell type and time point are left out; the donor was told from shared clones. DNA sequence: TGTGCCAGCAGGACAGAATGGGGAGACAGGGGGCCCTATGGCTACACCTTC. This translates into CASRTEWGDRGPYGYTF.